Listed here are 2 T cell receptor beta chains from one sample, sequenced in a study of post-analysis software for immune sequencing data (dated by TCRdb to 2013 to 2016). The research as a whole found: Significantly higher frequencies in patients than in controls were found for roughly 5 TRBV segments, including TRBV5-6, TRBV5-1 and TRBV20-1.

These receptors are not linked to any known antigen. The library came from PCR. Data came from an Illumina HiSeq 2500. To reduce PCR and sequencing biases, unique molecular identifiers were incorporated into the TCR beta cDNA libraries. TCRdb redid the processing of the public reads, applying fastp at Q25 and MiXCR, and retained in-frame beta chains. Here each entry gathers all rows of one CDR3 protein and keeps the most common genes and DNA. For this sample the table gives about 810,000 distinct CDR3 sequences, of which under 70% were detected only once. The top ten clonotypes cover 4.6% of the sample. The sequencing input was blood. The receptor set was obtained from a girl aged 10-17 years with multiple sclerosis.

A few counts support this clonotype. The rearrangement joins TRBV5-1 to TRBJ2-1; TRBD2 is a possible D gene (5 bases). There are 16 residues in the CDR3. Germline CDR1 SGHRS, CDR2 YFSETQ. Trimming stripped 3 bases from V and 0 bases from J, with 13 bases between. The CDR3 reads CASSWRSSSSYNEQFF. In DNA, the CDR3 is TGCGCCAGCAGCTGGAGGTCCAGCAGCTCCTACAATGAGCAGTTCTTC.

Only a few counts were recorded for this clonotype. This chain uses TRBV5-1 with TRBJ2-7, with 9 bases fitting TRBD2. Germline CDR1 is SGHRS and CDR2 is YFSETQ. The CDR3 contains 15 residues. V lost 6 bases, J lost 5 bases, and 12 bases stayed unmatched. For the CDR3, the DNA is TGCGCCAGCAACCCCTCCCCCCTAGCGGGAAACGAGCAGTACTTC. Its protein product is CASNPSPLAGNEQYF.